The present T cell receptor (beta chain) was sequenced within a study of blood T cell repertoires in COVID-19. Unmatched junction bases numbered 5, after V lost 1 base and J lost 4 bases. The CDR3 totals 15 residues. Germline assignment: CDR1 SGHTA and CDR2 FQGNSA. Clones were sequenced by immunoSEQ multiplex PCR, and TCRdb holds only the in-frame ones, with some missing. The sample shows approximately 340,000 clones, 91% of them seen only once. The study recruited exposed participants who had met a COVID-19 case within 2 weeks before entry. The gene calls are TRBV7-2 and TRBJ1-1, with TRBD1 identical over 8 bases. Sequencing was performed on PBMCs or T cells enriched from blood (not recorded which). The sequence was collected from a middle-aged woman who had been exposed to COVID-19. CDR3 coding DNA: TGTGCCAGCAGCTTAGGTGGACAGGGAGGCACTGAAGCTTTCTTT. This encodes CASSLGGQGGTEAFF.